These 22 T cell receptor beta chains share one sample of origin, sequenced in a study of cytomegalovirus exposure and HLA in healthy donors. 60 Vbeta and 13 Jbeta primers were used in PCR. Assay used: immunoSEQ multiplex PCR; TCRdb lists only in-frame clones, some missing. This table has roughly 60,000 clones, 78% appearing once. The sample consisted of PBMCs. The receptors shown here come from a female donor in good health and CMV-seronegative.

This chain connects TRBV5-1 to TRBJ2-1; D not certain. This CDR3 has 12 residues. The germline CDR1 and CDR2 sequences are SGHRS and YFSETQ. Deletions cut 0 bases from V and 7 bases from J, with 5 bases between. This CDR3 reads CASSLVENEQFF. The CDR3 nucleotides read TGCGCCAGCAGCTTGGTAGAGAATGAGCAGTTCTTC.

This clone was seen only a few times. The gene calls are TRBV5-1 and TRBJ1-1, with D possibly matching TRBD1 (6 bases). The CDR3 is 17 amino acids. Per the germline V gene, CDR1 is SGHRS and CDR2 is YFSETQ. Trimming took 4 bases from V and 3 from J, leaving 22 bases between them. Here the CDR3 reads CASSTGRQQGIDTEAFF. CDR3 sequence (DNA): TGCGCCAGCAGCACGGGCCGGCAGCAGGGGATTGACACTGAAGCTTTCTTT.

The rearrangement links TRBV2 to TRBJ1-5, with 7 bases lining up with TRBD1. CDR3 length equals 15 residues. Unmatched junction bases numbered 7, after V lost 8 bases and J lost 0 bases. Looked up from germline, CDR1 is SNHLY and CDR2 is FYNNEI. The CDR3 reads CASRDRKFSNQPQHF. For the CDR3, the DNA is TGTGCCAGCCGGGACAGAAAATTTAGCAATCAGCCCCAGCATTTT.

The chain joins TRBV6-6 to TRBJ2-2; the D gene is possibly TRBD1 (5 bases). V lost 8 bases and J 0 bases, leaving 10 bases between the germline ends. In germline, CDR1 is MNHNY, CDR2 SVGAGI (reference sequence). The CDR3 has 14 amino acids. The DNA of the CDR3 is TGTGCCAGCCAGGGCGGAGCGAACACCGGGGAGCTGTTTTTT. It yields the protein CASQGGANTGELFF.

This rearrangement joins TRBV25-1 to TRBJ2-3; no clear D gene. The CDR3 covers 13 residues. V lost 4 bases and J 0 bases, leaving 5 bases between the germline ends. Germline CDR1 and CDR2: MGHDK and SYGVNS. The CDR3 region has the DNA TGTGCCAGCAGTGCCAGAAGCACAGATACGCAGTATTTT. Amino acids: CASSARSTDTQYF.

CDR3 DNA: TGTGCCAGCAGCCCGAGGGTGGCAAGAGCAGATACGCAGTATTTT. It yields the protein CASSPRVARADTQYF. The rearrangement joins TRBV2 to TRBJ2-3; D is perhaps TRBD2 (5 bases). Trimming cost V 6 bases and J 4 bases, with 17 bases left between them. The V gene's germline CDR1 is SNHLY and CDR2 FYNNEI. CDR3 length: 15 residues.

This chain joins TRBV2 and TRBJ2-2; D might be TRBD1 (6 bases). V was pared by 2 bases and J by 6 bases, with 13 bases between. The CDR3 has 15 amino acids. Per germline, CDR1 SNHLY and CDR2 FYNNEI. The CDR3 sequence is CASSEFRGASGELFF. CDR3 in DNA: TGTGCCAGCAGTGAATTCAGGGGTGCGTCCGGGGAGCTGTTTTTT.

The chain is built from TRBV19 and TRBJ1-5, with 8 bases fitting TRBD1. This CDR3 comprises 15 residues. CDR1 and CDR2 from the germline V gene are LNHDA and SQIVND (reference sequence). The trim removed 9 bases at V and 0 bases at J, leaving 7 bases unmatched. CDR3 coding DNA: TGTGCCAGCGGGACAGGTGCTAATAGCAATCAGCCCCAGCATTTT. Its translation: CASGTGANSNQPQHF.

V is TRBV27 and J is TRBJ2-7; D possibly corresponds to TRBD2 (5 bases). Trimming took off 4 bases at V and 0 bases at J, with 10 bases between the two ends. The CDR3 loop spans 14 amino acids. Germline CDR1 MNHEY, CDR2 SMNVEV (reference sequence). CDR3 loop: CASSWVGSSYEQYF. Written as DNA, the CDR3 is TGTGCCAGCAGTTGGGTGGGGAGCTCCTACGAGCAGTACTTC.

The chain employs TRBV29-1 and TRBJ1-5, with 10 bases aligning to TRBD1. V lost 6 bases, J lost 3 bases, and 2 bases stayed unmatched. This CDR3 has 13 residues. CDR1 and CDR2 from the germline V gene are SQVTM and ANQGSEA. Here the CDR3 DNA reads TGCAGCGTGACAGGGGGCTACAATCAGCCCCAGCATTTT. Translating gives CSVTGGYNQPQHF.

The genes are TRBV5-4 and TRBJ1-2, with D maybe TRBD1 (5 bases). The V gene lost 0 bases and the J gene lost 8 bases, with 20 bases spanning the gap. This CDR3 region has 16 residues. Germline V lookup: CDR1 SGHNT, CDR2 YYREEE (reference sequence). This chain's CDR3 is CASSLGVAGAGGGYTF. CDR3 DNA sequence: TGTGCCAGCAGCTTGGGTGTTGCGGGCGCGGGGGGGGGCTACACCTTC.

The chain joins TRBV5-1 to TRBJ1-1; a possible D gene is TRBD1 (5 bases). This CDR3 has 19 residues. In germline, CDR1 is SGHRS, CDR2 YFSETQ. Trimming stripped 4 bases from V and 4 bases from J, with 29 bases between. DNA for the CDR3: TGCGCCAGCAGCACCGGATGGAGTGTCAGGGTTGAACGGAGCACTGAAGCTTTCTTT. Translated, it gives CASSTGWSVRVERSTEAFF.

In regard to this clone: An end of the junction does not agree with germline; a read error may underlie this. This chain connects TRBV6-4 to TRBJ2-3; TRBD2 matches 11 bases. CDR1 is MRHNA and CDR2 is SNTAGT in the germline V gene. The CDR3 extends over 15 amino acids. Here the CDR3 DNA reads TGTGCCAGCAGCGCGGGACTAGCGGACACAGATACGCCGTATTTT. It encodes CASSAGLADTDTPYF.

The chain is built from TRBV7-2 and TRBJ2-3, with a possible D match to TRBD2 (5 bases). The CDR3 covers 13 residues. V was cut by 6 bases and J by 4 bases, with 11 bases left in between. Germline values: CDR1 SGHTA, CDR2 FQGNSA. The CDR3 loop is CASSRGLADTQYF. CDR3 sequence (DNA): TGTGCCAGCAGTCGAGGGTTGGCAGATACGCAGTATTTT.

V gene TRBV7-9 combines with J gene TRBJ2-7; D is possibly TRBD2 (6 bases). Germline V gene lookup returns CDR1 SEHNR and CDR2 FQNEAQ (reference sequence). Trimming stripped 5 bases from V and 2 bases from J, with 10 bases between. This CDR3 is built from 13 residues. Here the CDR3 DNA reads TGTGCCAGCAGCCTTGGGAGGACCTACGAGCAGTACTTC. This encodes CASSLGRTYEQYF.

The chain uses TRBV19 and TRBJ1-1; 7 nucleotides line up with TRBD1. Trimming took 4 bases from V and 5 from J; bases not matched to a gene: 13. The CDR3 length is 16 residues. CDR1 and CDR2 from the germline V gene are LNHDA and SQIVND (reference sequence). The CDR3 nucleotides read TGTGCCAGTAGTACCCGACAGGGAGGTGTTGGAACTGAAGCTTTCTTT. The encoded protein is CASSTRQGGVGTEAFF.

V is TRBV9 and J is TRBJ2-3; perhaps TRBD2 as D (5 bases). V shed 0 bases and J shed 7 bases, with 18 bases lying between them. The CDR3 has 16 residues. Germline CDR1 is SGDLS and CDR2 is YYNGEE. This CDR3 is CASSVAGSSEWNTQYF. CDR3 coding DNA: TGTGCCAGCAGCGTAGCTGGGAGTAGTGAATGGAATACGCAGTATTTT.

The genes are TRBV6-4 and TRBJ2-2, with 7 bases matching TRBD2. Germline V gene lookup returns CDR1 MRHNA and CDR2 SNTAGT. The CDR3 contains 16 residues. The V segment lost 4 bases and the J segment 3 bases; nucleotides outside the gene matches: 8. The CDR3 loop is CASSAKLTSDTGELFF. The CDR3 coding sequence is TGTGCCAGCAGTGCCAAACTTACTAGCGACACCGGGGAGCTGTTTTTT.

The genes are TRBV7-9 and TRBJ1-4, with 9 positions matching TRBD1. This CDR3 is 15 amino acids long. J was trimmed by 8 bases and V by 4 bases; bases with no gene match: 8. CDR1 SEHNR and CDR2 FQNEAQ come from the germline V gene (reference sequence). The CDR3 DNA sequence: TGTGCCAGCAGCTCCGCCGGGACAGGGTTGGAAAAACTGTTTTTT. This translates into CASSSAGTGLEKLFF.

The J gene is TRBJ1-3, the V gene TRBV18, with 7 bases matching TRBD1. V trimming: 2 bases; J trimming: 4 bases; junction bases outside the gene matches: 8. The CDR3 consists of 16 residues. The germline V gene has CDR1 KGHSH and CDR2 LQKENI. This CDR3 is CASSPEQGPAGNTIYF. The DNA of the CDR3 is TGTGCCAGCTCACCAGAACAGGGGCCAGCAGGAAACACCATATATTTT.

The V gene is TRBV30, the J gene TRBJ1-2; TRBD1 aligns across 11 bases. V was clipped by 3 bases and J by 7 bases; unmatched bases: 19. CDR1 and CDR2 from the germline V gene are GTSNPN and SVGIG (reference sequence). This CDR3 has 18 residues. In DNA, the CDR3 is TGTGCCTGGAGGGGCGGGACAGGGGGTTCCGCATGGCTGTCTGGCTACACCTTC. Protein: CAWRGGTGGSAWLSGYTF.

This clone has only one observation. V usage is TRBV28 and J usage is TRBJ2-1; perhaps TRBD1 as D (6 bases). V lost 4 bases to trimming and J lost 9 bases, with 10 bases between them. Germline lookup yields CDR1 MDHEN and CDR2 SYDVKM. This CDR3 is built from 12 residues. The CDR3 DNA sequence: TGTGCCAGCAGTTATAGGGGGAGTGAGCAGTTCTTC. It is translated as CASSYRGSEQFF.